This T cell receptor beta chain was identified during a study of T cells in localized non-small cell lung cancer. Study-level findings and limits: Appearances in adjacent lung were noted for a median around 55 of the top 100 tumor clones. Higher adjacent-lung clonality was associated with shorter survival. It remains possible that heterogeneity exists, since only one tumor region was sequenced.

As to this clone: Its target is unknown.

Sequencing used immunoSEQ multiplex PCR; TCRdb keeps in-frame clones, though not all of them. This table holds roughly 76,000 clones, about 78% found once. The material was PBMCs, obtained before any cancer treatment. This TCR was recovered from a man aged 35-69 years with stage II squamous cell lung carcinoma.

The CDR3 region is CASSVDRGDREQYF. CDR3 bases: TGTGCCAGCAGCGTTGACAGGGGAGACCGCGAGCAGTACTTC. The chain carries TRBV9 and TRBJ2-7; 8 bases map to TRBD1. CDR3 length: 14 amino acids. Germline assignment: CDR1 SGDLS and CDR2 YYNGEE. Unmatched junction bases numbered 7, after V lost 2 bases and J lost 6 bases.